Listed below are T cell receptor beta chains from one sample, sequenced in a study of blood T cell repertoires in COVID-19. Sequenced by immunoSEQ multiplex PCR; TCRdb stores in-frame clones only, minus some. The sample includes fewer than 250,000 clones, 80% to 95% of them seen just once. Sample: peripheral blood. The receptors were sampled from a man in his sixties with COVID-19, enrolled during active disease. CDR3s include the opening cysteine and the closing phenylalanine or tryptophan. Fields, in order: CDR3 protein, CDR3 DNA, J gene, clone size, CDR3 length, V gene, D gene. The D gene is left open where the match is weak. Expanded clones are given a class, and other clones once, few, many or no size at all.

cdr3_aa: CAISRERGEQFF
cdr3_nt: TGTGCCATCAGCCGGGAGCGGGGTGAGCAGTTCTTC
j_call: TRBJ2-1
clone_size: NA
cdr3_length: 12
v_call: TRBV10-3
d_call: TRBD2

cdr3_aa: CASSPAGTGNTIYF
cdr3_nt: TGTGCCAGTAGCCCCGCAGGGACTGGAAACACCATATATTTT
j_call: TRBJ1-3
clone_size: NA
cdr3_length: 14
v_call: TRBV19
d_call: NA

cdr3_aa: CASSLVAGGNYGYTF
cdr3_nt: TGTGCCAGCAGCTTAGTAGCAGGGGGAAACTATGGCTACACCTTC
j_call: TRBJ1-2
clone_size: NA
cdr3_length: 15
v_call: TRBV11-2
d_call: TRBD1

cdr3_aa: CASSRGLAGESYNEQFF
cdr3_nt: TGCGCCAGCAGCCGGGGACTAGCGGGAGAGTCCTACAATGAGCAGTTCTTC
j_call: TRBJ2-1
clone_size: NA
cdr3_length: 17
v_call: TRBV5-1
d_call: TRBD2

cdr3_aa: CASSSPTSGIYNEQFF
cdr3_nt: TGCGCCAGCAGCTCGCCAACTAGCGGGATCTACAATGAGCAGTTCTTC
j_call: TRBJ2-1
clone_size: NA
cdr3_length: 16
v_call: TRBV5-1
d_call: TRBD2

cdr3_aa: CASKGSGGRSEQFF
cdr3_nt: TGCGCCAGCAAGGGAAGCGGGGGAAGGAGCGAGCAGTTCTTC
j_call: TRBJ2-1
clone_size: NA
cdr3_length: 14
v_call: TRBV4-1
d_call: TRBD2

cdr3_aa: CASGPGQGASTDTQYF
cdr3_nt: TGCGCCAGCGGACCGGGACAGGGGGCTAGCACAGATACGCAGTATTTT
j_call: TRBJ2-3
clone_size: NA
cdr3_length: 16
v_call: TRBV5-1
d_call: TRBD1

cdr3_aa: CASNRQGRQPQHF
cdr3_nt: TGTGCCAGCAACAGACAGGGCCGGCAGCCCCAGCATTTT
j_call: TRBJ1-5
clone_size: NA
cdr3_length: 13
v_call: TRBV2
d_call: TRBD1

cdr3_aa: CASSLAWGVGAFF
cdr3_nt: TGTGCCAGCAGCTTAGCGTGGGGGGTCGGAGCTTTCTTT
j_call: TRBJ1-1
clone_size: NA
cdr3_length: 13
v_call: TRBV11-3
d_call: NA

cdr3_aa: CASSHFSTSGYYEQYF
cdr3_nt: TGTGCCAGCAGCCACTTTTCGACTAGCGGATACTACGAGCAGTACTTC
j_call: TRBJ2-7
clone_size: NA
cdr3_length: 16
v_call: TRBV4-2
d_call: TRBD2

cdr3_aa: CASRRTADSGNTIYF
cdr3_nt: TGTGCCAGTAGGCGCACAGCGGACTCTGGAAACACCATATATTTT
j_call: TRBJ1-3
clone_size: NA
cdr3_length: 15
v_call: TRBV19
d_call: NA

cdr3_aa: CASSLAGLPDQETQYF
cdr3_nt: TGTGCCAGCAGCTTAGCGGGACTACCAGACCAAGAGACCCAGTACTTC
j_call: TRBJ2-5
clone_size: NA
cdr3_length: 16
v_call: TRBV7-8
d_call: TRBD2

cdr3_aa: CASSDRLAGTDEQFF
cdr3_nt: TGTGCCAGCAGCGATCGACTAGCGGGGACGGATGAGCAGTTCTTC
j_call: TRBJ2-1
clone_size: NA
cdr3_length: 15
v_call: TRBV5-5
d_call: TRBD2

cdr3_aa: CASSLERGDTDTQYF
cdr3_nt: TGCGCCAGCAGCTTGGAGCGGGGTGACACAGATACGCAGTATTTT
j_call: TRBJ2-3
clone_size: NA
cdr3_length: 15
v_call: TRBV5-1
d_call: TRBD2

cdr3_aa: CASSYSTGGDGGYTF
cdr3_nt: TGTGCCAGCAGTTACTCGACAGGGGGCGATGGTGGCTACACCTTC
j_call: TRBJ1-2
clone_size: once
cdr3_length: 15
v_call: TRBV6-6
d_call: TRBD1

cdr3_aa: CASSLGEAYEQYF
cdr3_nt: TGTGCCAGCAGTCTTGGAGAAGCCTACGAGCAGTACTTC
j_call: TRBJ2-7
clone_size: NA
cdr3_length: 13
v_call: TRBV12-3/TRBV12-4
d_call: NA

cdr3_aa: CASSPVRGIGGNTIYF
cdr3_nt: TGTGCCAGCAGCCCGGTCAGGGGCATCGGTGGAAACACCATATATTTT
j_call: TRBJ1-3
clone_size: few
cdr3_length: 16
v_call: TRBV7-9
d_call: NA

cdr3_aa: CASSATSGATGELFF
cdr3_nt: TGCGCCAGCAGTGCTACCTCAGGGGCCACCGGGGAGCTGTTTTTT
j_call: TRBJ2-2
clone_size: NA
cdr3_length: 15
v_call: TRBV10-1
d_call: NA

cdr3_aa: CASSGRVSGRAYDEQYF
cdr3_nt: TGTGCCAGTAGTGGACGGGTCAGCGGGAGGGCCTATGATGAGCAGTACTTC
j_call: TRBJ2-7
clone_size: NA
cdr3_length: 17
v_call: TRBV19
d_call: TRBD2

cdr3_aa: CASSRTSGTGEQFF
cdr3_nt: TGTGCCAGCAGTCGGACTAGCGGGACGGGTGAGCAGTTCTTC
j_call: TRBJ2-1
clone_size: once
cdr3_length: 14
v_call: TRBV6-5
d_call: TRBD2

cdr3_aa: CASSHGQGGNEKLFF
cdr3_nt: TGCGCCAGCAGCCATGGACAGGGAGGAAATGAAAAACTGTTTTTT
j_call: TRBJ1-4
clone_size: NA
cdr3_length: 15
v_call: TRBV4-3
d_call: TRBD1

cdr3_aa: CASSPGLAGVSGELFF
cdr3_nt: TGTGCCAGCAGCCCTGGACTAGCGGGGGTATCCGGGGAGCTGTTTTTT
j_call: TRBJ2-2
clone_size: NA
cdr3_length: 16
v_call: TRBV9
d_call: TRBD2

cdr3_aa: CASKAGTGGYGYTF
cdr3_nt: TGTGCCTCCAAAGCCGGGACAGGGGGCTATGGCTACACCTTC
j_call: TRBJ1-2
clone_size: NA
cdr3_length: 14
v_call: TRBV30
d_call: TRBD1

cdr3_aa: CAISEGGGETQYF
cdr3_nt: TGTGCCATCAGTGAAGGCGGGGGGGAGACCCAGTACTTC
j_call: TRBJ2-5
clone_size: once
cdr3_length: 13
v_call: TRBV10-3
d_call: TRBD2

cdr3_aa: CASSQDFVRSSGSYNTGELFF
cdr3_nt: TGCGCCAGCAGCCAAGATTTTGTAAGGTCCAGCGGGAGCTATAACACCGGGGAGCTGTTTTTT
j_call: TRBJ2-2
clone_size: once
cdr3_length: 21
v_call: TRBV4-3
d_call: TRBD2

cdr3_aa: CASSSGTSNTGELFF
cdr3_nt: TGTGCCAGCAGCTCCGGGACTAGCAACACCGGGGAGCTGTTTTTT
j_call: TRBJ2-2
clone_size: NA
cdr3_length: 15
v_call: TRBV5-4
d_call: TRBD2

cdr3_aa: CASSLLRTSGGSYEQYF
cdr3_nt: TGTGCCAGCAGCTTACTTCGGACTAGCGGGGGATCCTACGAGCAGTACTTC
j_call: TRBJ2-7
clone_size: NA
cdr3_length: 17
v_call: TRBV7-2
d_call: TRBD2

cdr3_aa: CASNSRDRAYEQYF
cdr3_nt: TGTGCCAGCAACAGCCGGGACAGGGCCTACGAGCAGTACTTC
j_call: TRBJ2-7
clone_size: NA
cdr3_length: 14
v_call: TRBV27
d_call: TRBD1

cdr3_aa: CASSVGLGDEQYF
cdr3_nt: TGTGCCAGCAGCGTAGGACTAGGGGACGAGCAGTACTTC
j_call: TRBJ2-7
clone_size: NA
cdr3_length: 13
v_call: TRBV9
d_call: NA

cdr3_aa: CASSMTAWNTEAFF
cdr3_nt: TGTGCCAGCAGCATGACAGCCTGGAACACTGAAGCTTTCTTT
j_call: TRBJ1-1
clone_size: NA
cdr3_length: 14
v_call: TRBV7-2
d_call: NA

cdr3_aa: CASSKTGTGVYEQYF
cdr3_nt: TGTGCCAGCAGCAAAACCGGGACAGGGGTCTACGAGCAGTACTTC
j_call: TRBJ2-7
clone_size: NA
cdr3_length: 15
v_call: TRBV21-1
d_call: NA

cdr3_aa: CASSQFWDIEAFF
cdr3_nt: TGCGCCAGCAGTCAATTTTGGGACATTGAAGCTTTCTTT
j_call: TRBJ1-1
clone_size: NA
cdr3_length: 13
v_call: TRBV23-1
d_call: NA